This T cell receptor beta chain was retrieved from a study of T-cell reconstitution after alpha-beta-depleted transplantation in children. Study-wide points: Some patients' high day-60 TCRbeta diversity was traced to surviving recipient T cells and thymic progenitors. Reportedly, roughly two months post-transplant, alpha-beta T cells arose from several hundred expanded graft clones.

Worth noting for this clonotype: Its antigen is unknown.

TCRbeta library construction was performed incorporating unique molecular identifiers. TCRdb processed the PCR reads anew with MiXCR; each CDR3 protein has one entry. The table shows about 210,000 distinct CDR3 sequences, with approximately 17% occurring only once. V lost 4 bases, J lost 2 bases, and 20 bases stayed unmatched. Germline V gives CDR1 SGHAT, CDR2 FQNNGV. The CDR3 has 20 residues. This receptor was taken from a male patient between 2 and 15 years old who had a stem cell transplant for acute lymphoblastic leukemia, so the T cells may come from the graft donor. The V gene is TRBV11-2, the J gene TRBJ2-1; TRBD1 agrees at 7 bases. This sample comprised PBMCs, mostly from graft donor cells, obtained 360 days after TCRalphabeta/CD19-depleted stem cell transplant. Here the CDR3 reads CASSSSPGQWSVRPYNEQFF. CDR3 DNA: TGTGCCAGCAGCTCAAGTCCGGGACAGTGGTCCGTTCGCCCCTACAATGAGCAGTTCTTC.